The next 4 T cell receptor beta chains were all read from a single sample in a study of blood T cells in healthy people across ages. Sample-barcoded 5' priming and a J-beta primer mix drove a second PCR of about 6 to 12 cycles. One entry per CDR3 protein results from TCRdb running MiXCR on the 5' RACE reads. This table has around 1,100,000 distinct CDR3 sequences, more than 30% appearing once. Source material: blood. These receptors were collected from a young man in good health.

The chain carries TRBV29-1 and TRBJ1-5; 7 bases map to TRBD1. CDR3 length: 14 amino acids. V lost 5 bases, J lost 0 bases, and 4 bases stayed unmatched. Germline V gene data show CDR1 as SQVTM and CDR2 as ANQGSEA. CDR3 sequence reads: CSVTGDNSNQPQHF. The CDR3, as DNA: TGCAGCGTTACAGGGGACAATAGCAATCAGCCCCAGCATTTT.

This chain uses TRBV3-1 with TRBJ1-6; D is uncertain. Germline V lookup: CDR1 LGHDT, CDR2 YNNKEL (reference sequence). V lost 3 bases and J 13 bases, leaving 13 bases between the germline ends. This CDR3 has 13 amino acids. The CDR3 DNA reads as TGTGCCAGCAGCCAGGCCTCCCGAACGCCCCTCCACTTT. Translated, it gives CASSQASRTPLHF.

The rearrangement joins TRBV7-6 to TRBJ2-7; D tentatively fits TRBD1 or TRBD2 (6 bases each). CDR3 size: 15 residues. Germline-derived CDR1 and CDR2 are SGHVS and FNYEAQ. V lost 5 bases to trimming and J lost 5 bases, with 19 bases between them. The CDR3 loop reads CASSRFLGGRDEQYF. The DNA of the CDR3 is TGTGCCAGCAGCCGTTTCCTCGGGGGCCGGGACGAGCAGTACTTC.

CDR3 coding DNA: TGTGCCAGCAGCTCGACAGGGGTCGGTGTCTATGGCTACACCTTC. Its translation is CASSSTGVGVYGYTF. The chain employs TRBV7-9 and TRBJ1-2; 8 bases map to TRBD1. The length of the CDR3 is 15 residues. CDR1 SEHNR and CDR2 FQNEAQ come from the germline V gene (reference sequence). Trimming cost V 4 bases and J 4 bases; bases outside gene matches: 8. Full variable domain (remainder filled in from reference TRBV7-9 and TRBJ1-2): DTGVSQNPRHKITKRGQNVTFRCDPISEHNRLYWYRQTLGQGPEFLTYFQNEAQLEKSRLLSDRFSAERPKGSFSTLEIQRTEQGDSAMYLCASSSTGVGVYGYTFGSGTRLTVV.